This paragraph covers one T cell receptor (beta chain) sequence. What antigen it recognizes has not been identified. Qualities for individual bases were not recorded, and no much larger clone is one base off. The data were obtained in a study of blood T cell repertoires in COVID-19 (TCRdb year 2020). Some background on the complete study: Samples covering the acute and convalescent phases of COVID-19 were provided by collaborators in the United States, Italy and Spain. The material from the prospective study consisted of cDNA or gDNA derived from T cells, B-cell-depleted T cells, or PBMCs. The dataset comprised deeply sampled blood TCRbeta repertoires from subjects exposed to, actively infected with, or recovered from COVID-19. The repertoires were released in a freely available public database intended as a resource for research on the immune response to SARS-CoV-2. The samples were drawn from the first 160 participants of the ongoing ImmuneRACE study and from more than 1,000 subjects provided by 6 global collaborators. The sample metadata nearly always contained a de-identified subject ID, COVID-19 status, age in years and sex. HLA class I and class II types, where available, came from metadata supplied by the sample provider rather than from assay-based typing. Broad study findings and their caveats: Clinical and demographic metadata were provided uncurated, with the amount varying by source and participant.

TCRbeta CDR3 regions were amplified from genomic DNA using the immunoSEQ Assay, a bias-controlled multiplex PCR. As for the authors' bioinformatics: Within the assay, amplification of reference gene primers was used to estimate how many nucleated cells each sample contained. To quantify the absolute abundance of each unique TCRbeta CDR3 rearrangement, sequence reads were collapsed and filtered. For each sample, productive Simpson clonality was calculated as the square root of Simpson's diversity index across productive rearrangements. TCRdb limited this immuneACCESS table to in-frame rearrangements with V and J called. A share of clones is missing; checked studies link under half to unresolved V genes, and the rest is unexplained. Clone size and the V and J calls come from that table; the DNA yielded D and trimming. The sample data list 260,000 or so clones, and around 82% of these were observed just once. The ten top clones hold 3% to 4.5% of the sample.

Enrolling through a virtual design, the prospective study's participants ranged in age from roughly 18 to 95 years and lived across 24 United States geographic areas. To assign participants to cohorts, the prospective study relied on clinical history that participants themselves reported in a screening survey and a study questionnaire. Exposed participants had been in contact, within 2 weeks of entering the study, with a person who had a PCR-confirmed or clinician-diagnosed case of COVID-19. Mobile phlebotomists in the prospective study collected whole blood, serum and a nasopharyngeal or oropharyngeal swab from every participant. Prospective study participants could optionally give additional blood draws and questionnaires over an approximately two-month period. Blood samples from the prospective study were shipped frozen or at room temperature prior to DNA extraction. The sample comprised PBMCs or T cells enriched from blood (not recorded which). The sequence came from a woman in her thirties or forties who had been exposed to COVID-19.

The DNA sequence follows: TGTGCCAGCTCACCTTTCCAGGGGAGCACAGATACGCAGTATTTT. This sequence encodes CASSPFQGSTDTQYF. This sequence uses TRBV18 and TRBJ2-3; TRBD1 might be the D gene, on 6 matching bases. The CDR3 starts with the cysteine, ends with the phenylalanine, and has 15 residues. Only CDR3 DNA remains: 45 bases, in frame from the first base. CDR1 and CDR2 (KGHSH, LQKENI) derive from the germline V gene. V gives up 3 bases and J gives up 0 bases, and the segment between their germline ends measures 10 bases. Reference TRBV18 and TRBJ2-3 proteins supply the regions before and after the CDR3; the full variable domain is: NAGVMQNPRHLVRRRGQEARLRCSPMKGHSHVYWYRQLPEEGLKFMVYLQKENIIDESGMPKERFSAEFPKEGPSILRIQQVVRGDSAAYFCASSPFQGSTDTQYFGPGTRLTVL.